Included here is one T cell receptor (beta chain) sequence, with context. Its specific antigen is unknown. Base qualities are missing; no much larger clone stands one base away. TCRbeta CDR3 regions were amplified from genomic DNA using the immunoSEQ Assay, a bias-controlled multiplex PCR. For the original study's pipeline: Nucleated cell counts per sample were estimated from amplification of reference gene primers within the assay. Sequence reads were collapsed and filtered to measure the absolute abundance of every unique TCRbeta CDR3 rearrangement. For each sample, productive Simpson clonality was calculated as the square root of Simpson's diversity index over productive rearrangements. Drawn from immuneACCESS, this table holds only the in-frame rearrangements with V and J called that TCRdb kept. Clones are partly lost; checked studies trace under half to an unresolved V gene and leave the rest unexplained. From that table come the V and J calls and clone size; the DNA was used to work out D and trimming. This sample lists some 150,000 clones; around 86% were detected once. Clones ranked in the top ten supply around 8% of the sample.

These data come from a study of blood T cell repertoires in COVID-19 (dated by TCRdb to about 2020). Regarding the complete study: The collaborator samples originated in the United States, Italy and Spain and spanned the acute and convalescent phases of COVID-19. The prospective study material was composed of cDNA or gDNA derived from T cells, B-cell-depleted T cells, or PBMCs. The dataset comprised deeply sampled blood TCRbeta repertoires from subjects exposed to, actively infected with, or recovered from COVID-19. The repertoires were released in a freely available public database meant as a resource for research on the immune response to SARS-CoV-2. Samples came from the ongoing ImmuneRACE study (first 160 participants) plus 1,254 subjects from 6 global collaborators. The sample metadata nearly always contained a de-identified subject ID, COVID-19 status, age in years and sex. Where HLA class I and class II types were available, the types were taken from metadata supplied by the sample provider, not from assay-based typing. Paper-wide results and their limitations: The quantity of clinical and demographic metadata differed by source and by participant and was supplied without curation.

Trimmed from V: 2 bases; trimmed from J: 7 bases; junction bases lacking a gene match: 2. CDR1 and CDR2, looked up from the germline V gene (reference sequence), are DFQATT and SNEGSKA. The CDR3 goes from the cysteine to the phenylalanine over 11 residues. Just the 33-base CDR3 DNA is kept, in frame starting at base 1. The collaborating institutions used their own protocols to collect whole blood in K2EDTA tubes. For TCRbeta analysis, collaborator samples were shipped as frozen whole blood, as isolated PBMCs, or as DNA extracted from either sample type. The chain joins TRBV20-1 to TRBJ2-7, and TRBD2 matches 7 of the central bases. The receptor's source is a woman aged 55 to 70 with active or convalescent COVID-19. Source material: peripheral blood. In nucleotide form, the sequence is TGCAGTGCTAGATACGGGAGGGAGCAGTACTTC. The resulting protein is CSARYGREQYF.